The T cell receptor beta chain under discussion was sequenced for a study of blood T cell repertoires in COVID-19. In its sample, this clone was seen a few times. Germline-derived CDR1 and CDR2 are MGHDK and SYGVNS. Trimming removed 0 bases at V and 0 bases at J, with 17 bases between. The CDR3 loop spans 18 amino acids. Original processing methods: Estimation of nucleated cell counts relied on the amplification of reference gene primers. Method: immunoSEQ multiplex PCR; TCRdb's copy keeps in-frame clones and lacks some. V, J and clone size reflect that table, while D and trimming were determined from the DNA. The sample carries 65,000 to 85,000 clones, 75% to 85% recorded once.

V usage is TRBV25-1 and J usage is TRBJ1-1, with D perhaps matching TRBD1 (6 bases). Source material: peripheral blood. The sequence came from a woman of 80 years or more with active or convalescent COVID-19. In DNA, the CDR3 is TGTGCCAGCAGTGAATATGGTCAGGGGCCGAGTTTGAACACTGAAGCTTTCTTT. It encodes CASSEYGQGPSLNTEAFF.